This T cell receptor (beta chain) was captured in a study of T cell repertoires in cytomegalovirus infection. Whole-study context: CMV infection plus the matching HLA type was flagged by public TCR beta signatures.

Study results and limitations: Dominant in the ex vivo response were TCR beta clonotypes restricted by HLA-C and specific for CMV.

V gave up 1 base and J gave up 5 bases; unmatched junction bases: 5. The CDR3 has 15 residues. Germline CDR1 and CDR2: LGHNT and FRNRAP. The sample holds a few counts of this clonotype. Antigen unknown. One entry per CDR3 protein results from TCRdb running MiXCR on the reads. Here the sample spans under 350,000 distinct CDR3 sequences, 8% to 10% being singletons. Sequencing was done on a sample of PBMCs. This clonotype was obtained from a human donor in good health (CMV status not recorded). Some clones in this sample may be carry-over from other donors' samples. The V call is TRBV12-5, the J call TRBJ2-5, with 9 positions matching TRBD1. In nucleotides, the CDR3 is TGTGCTAGTGGTTTGGGGGACAGGGAAGGGGAGACCCAGTACTTC. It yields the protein CASGLGDREGETQYF. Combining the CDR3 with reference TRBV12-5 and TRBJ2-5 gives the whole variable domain DARVTQTPRHKVTEMGQEVTMRCQPILGHNTVFWYRQTMMQGLELLAYFRNRAPLDDSGMPKDRFSAEMPDATLATLKIQPSEPRDSAVYFCASGLGDREGETQYFGPGTRLLVL.